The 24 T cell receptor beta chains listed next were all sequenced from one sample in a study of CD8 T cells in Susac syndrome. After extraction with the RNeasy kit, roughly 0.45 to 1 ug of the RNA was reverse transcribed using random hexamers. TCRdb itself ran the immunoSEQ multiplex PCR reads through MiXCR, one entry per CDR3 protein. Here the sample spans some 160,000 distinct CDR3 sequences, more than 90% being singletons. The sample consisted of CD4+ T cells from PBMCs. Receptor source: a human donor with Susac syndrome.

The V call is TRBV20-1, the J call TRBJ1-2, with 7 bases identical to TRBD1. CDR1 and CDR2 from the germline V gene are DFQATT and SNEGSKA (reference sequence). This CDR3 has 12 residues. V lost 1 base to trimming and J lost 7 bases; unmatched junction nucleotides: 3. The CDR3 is CSARGQGGGYTF. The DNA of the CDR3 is TGCAGTGCTAGAGGACAGGGAGGTGGCTACACCTTC.

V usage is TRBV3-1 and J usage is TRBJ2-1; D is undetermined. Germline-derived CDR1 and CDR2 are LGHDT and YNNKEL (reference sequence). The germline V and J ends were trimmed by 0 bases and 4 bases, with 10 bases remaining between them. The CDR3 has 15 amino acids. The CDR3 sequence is CASSQEGRRYNEQFF. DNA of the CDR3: TGTGCCAGCAGCCAAGAGGGTCGCAGGTACAATGAGCAGTTCTTC.

The CDR3 bases are TGTGCCAGCAGCTTACTAGGGATCTCCTATAATTCACCCCTCCACTTT. Its translation is CASSLLGISYNSPLHF. The chain is built from TRBV11-2 and TRBJ1-6; D gene ambiguous. The length of the CDR3 is 16 residues. V was clipped by 2 bases and J by 0 bases, with 8 bases between them. CDR1 is SGHAT and CDR2 is FQNNGV in the germline V gene. Together with reference TRBV11-2 and TRBJ1-6, the CDR3 gives the full variable domain: EAGVAQSPRYKIIEKRQSVAFWCNPISGHATLYWYQQILGQGPKLLIQFQNNGVVDDSQLPKDRFSAERLKGVDSTLKIQPAKLEDSAVYLCASSLLGISYNSPLHFGNGTRLTVT.

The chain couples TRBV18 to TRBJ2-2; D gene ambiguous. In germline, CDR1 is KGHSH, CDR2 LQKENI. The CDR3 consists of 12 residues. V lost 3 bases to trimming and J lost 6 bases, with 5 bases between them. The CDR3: CASSPRPGELFF. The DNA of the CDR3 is TGTGCCAGCTCACCGAGACCCGGGGAGCTGTTTTTT.

CDR3 sequence reads: CASTPRDVGRGQPQHF. CDR3 coding DNA: TGTGCCAGTACCCCGAGGGACGTGGGGAGGGGTCAGCCCCAGCATTTT. The chain uses TRBV19 and TRBJ1-5; D might be TRBD1 (5 bases). Trimming took off 7 bases at V and 6 bases at J, with 22 bases between the two ends. Germline assignment: CDR1 LNHDA and CDR2 SQIVND (reference sequence). The CDR3 is 16 amino acids.

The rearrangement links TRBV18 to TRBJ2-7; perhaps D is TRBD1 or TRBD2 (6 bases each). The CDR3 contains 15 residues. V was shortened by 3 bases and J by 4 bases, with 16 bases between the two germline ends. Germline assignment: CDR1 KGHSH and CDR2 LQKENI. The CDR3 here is CASSPQPGDSYEQYF. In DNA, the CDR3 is TGTGCCAGCTCACCTCAACCAGGGGACTCGTACGAGCAGTACTTC.

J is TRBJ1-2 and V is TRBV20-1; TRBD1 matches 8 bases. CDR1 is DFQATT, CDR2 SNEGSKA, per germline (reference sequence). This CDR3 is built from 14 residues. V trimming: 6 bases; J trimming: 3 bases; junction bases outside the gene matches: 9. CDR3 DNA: TGCAGTGCCCAGCTCAGGGGGCGCGACTATGGCTACACCTTC. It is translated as CSAQLRGRDYGYTF.

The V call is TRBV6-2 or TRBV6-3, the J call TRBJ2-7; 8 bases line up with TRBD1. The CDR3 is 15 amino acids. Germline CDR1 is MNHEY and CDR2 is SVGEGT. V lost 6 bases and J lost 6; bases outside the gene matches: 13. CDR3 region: CASRTWGQDMGEQYF. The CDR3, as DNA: TGTGCCAGCAGGACTTGGGGACAGGACATGGGCGAGCAGTACTTC.

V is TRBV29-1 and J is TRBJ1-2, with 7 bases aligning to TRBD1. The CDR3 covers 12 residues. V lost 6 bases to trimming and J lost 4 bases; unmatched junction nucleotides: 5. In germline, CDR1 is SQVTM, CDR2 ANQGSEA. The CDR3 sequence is CSVDRLGYGYTF. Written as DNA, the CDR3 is TGCAGCGTGGACAGGTTAGGCTATGGCTACACCTTC.

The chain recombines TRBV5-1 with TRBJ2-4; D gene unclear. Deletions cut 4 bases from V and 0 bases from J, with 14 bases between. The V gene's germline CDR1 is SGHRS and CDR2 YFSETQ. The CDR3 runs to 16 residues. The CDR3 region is CASSPGLGLAKNIQYF. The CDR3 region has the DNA TGCGCCAGCAGCCCCGGTTTGGGTCTAGCCAAAAACATTCAGTACTTC.

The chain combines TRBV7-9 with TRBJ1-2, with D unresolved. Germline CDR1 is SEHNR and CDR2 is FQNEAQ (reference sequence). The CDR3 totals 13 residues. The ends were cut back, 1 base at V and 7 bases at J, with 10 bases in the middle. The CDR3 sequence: CASSLVEDGGYTF. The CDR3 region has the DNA TGTGCCAGCAGCTTAGTAGAGGACGGTGGCTACACCTTC.

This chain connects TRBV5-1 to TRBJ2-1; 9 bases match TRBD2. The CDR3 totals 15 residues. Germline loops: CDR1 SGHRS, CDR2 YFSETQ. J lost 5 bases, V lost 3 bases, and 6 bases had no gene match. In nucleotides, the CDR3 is TGCGCCAGCAGCTCTCGACTAGCGGCCCACAATGAGCAGTTCTTC. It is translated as CASSSRLAAHNEQFF.

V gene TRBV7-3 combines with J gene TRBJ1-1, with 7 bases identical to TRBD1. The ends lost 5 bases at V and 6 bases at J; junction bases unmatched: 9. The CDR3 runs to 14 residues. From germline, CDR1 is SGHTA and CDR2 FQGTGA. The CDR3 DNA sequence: TGTGCCAGCAGCCCCACAGGGGCGGGTGCTGAAGCTTTCTTT. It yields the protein CASSPTGAGAEAFF.

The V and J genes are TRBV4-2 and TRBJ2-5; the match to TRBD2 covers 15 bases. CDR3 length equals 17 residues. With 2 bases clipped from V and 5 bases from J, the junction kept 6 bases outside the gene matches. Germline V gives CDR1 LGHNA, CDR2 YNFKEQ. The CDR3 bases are TGTGCCAGCAGCCAACAGCCGGGACTAGCGGGAGGCGAGACCCAGTACTTC. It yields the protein CASSQQPGLAGGETQYF.

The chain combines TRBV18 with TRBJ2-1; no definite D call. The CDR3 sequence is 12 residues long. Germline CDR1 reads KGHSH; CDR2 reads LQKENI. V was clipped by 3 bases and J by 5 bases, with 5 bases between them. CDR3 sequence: CASSPTHNEQFF. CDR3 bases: TGTGCCAGCTCACCCACACACAATGAGCAGTTCTTC. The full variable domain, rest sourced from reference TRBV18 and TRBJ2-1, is NAGVMQNPRHLVRRRGQEARLRCSPMKGHSHVYWYRQLPEEGLKFMVYLQKENIIDESGMPKERFSAEFPKEGPSILRIQQVVRGDSAAYFCASSPTHNEQFFGPGTRLTVL.

The chain's CDR3 is CASSARAGQETQYF. As DNA, the CDR3 is TGTGCCAGCAGCGCGCGGGCGGGCCAAGAGACCCAGTACTTC. The J gene is TRBJ2-5, the V gene TRBV7-9, with D possibly matching TRBD2 (5 bases). The V end was cut by 5 bases, the J end by 1 base, with 11 bases between. The length of the CDR3 is 14 residues. The germline V gene has CDR1 SEHNR and CDR2 FQNEAQ (reference sequence).

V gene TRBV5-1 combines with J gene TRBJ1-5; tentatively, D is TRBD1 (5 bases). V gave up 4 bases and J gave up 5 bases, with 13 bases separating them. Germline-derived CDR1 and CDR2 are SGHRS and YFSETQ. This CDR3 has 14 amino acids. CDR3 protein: CASSRGGIDQPQHF. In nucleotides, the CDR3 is TGCGCCAGCAGCCGGGGGGGGATCGATCAGCCCCAGCATTTT.

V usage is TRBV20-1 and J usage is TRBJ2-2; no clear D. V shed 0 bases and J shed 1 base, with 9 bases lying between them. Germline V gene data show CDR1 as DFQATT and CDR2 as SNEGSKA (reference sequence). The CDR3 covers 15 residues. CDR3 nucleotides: TGCAGTGCTAGAGATCTAAACAGGAACACCGGGGAGCTGTTTTTT. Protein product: CSARDLNRNTGELFF.

CDR3 DNA sequence: TGCGCCAGCAGTGCTAGCGGGATCTATGAGCAGTTCTTC. It yields the protein CASSASGIYEQFF. The V gene is TRBV5-1, the J gene TRBJ2-1; 9 nucleotides align to TRBD2. The CDR3 has 13 residues. Germline V gene sequence: CDR1 SGHRS, CDR2 YFSETQ. V gave up 5 bases and J gave up 8 bases; unmatched junction bases: 5.

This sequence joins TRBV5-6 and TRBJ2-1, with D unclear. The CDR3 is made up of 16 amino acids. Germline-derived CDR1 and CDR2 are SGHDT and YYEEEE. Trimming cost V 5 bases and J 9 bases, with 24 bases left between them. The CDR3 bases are TGTGCCAGCAGTCAGGTGTCAGGACCCCGCTTAAGTGAGCAGTTCTTC. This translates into CASSQVSGPRLSEQFF.

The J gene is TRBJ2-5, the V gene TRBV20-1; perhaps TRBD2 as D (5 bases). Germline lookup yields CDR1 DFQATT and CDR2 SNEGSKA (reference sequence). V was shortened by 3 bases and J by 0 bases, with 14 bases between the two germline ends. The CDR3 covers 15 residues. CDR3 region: CSASPRGAHQETQYF. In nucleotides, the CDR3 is TGCAGTGCTAGTCCCCGGGGAGCCCACCAAGAGACCCAGTACTTC.

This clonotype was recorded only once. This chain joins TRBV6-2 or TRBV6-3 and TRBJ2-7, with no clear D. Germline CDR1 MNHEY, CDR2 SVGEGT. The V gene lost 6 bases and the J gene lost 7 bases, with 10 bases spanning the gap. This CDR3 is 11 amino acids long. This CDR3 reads CASSQTGEQYF. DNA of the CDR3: TGTGCCAGCAGCCAAACGGGTGAGCAGTACTTC.

The CDR3 spells CASSQELENYGYTF. DNA for the CDR3: TGTGCCAGCAGCCAAGAGTTAGAGAACTATGGCTACACCTTC. The V and J genes are TRBV3-1 and TRBJ1-2; D ambiguous. The CDR3 consists of 14 residues. V was shortened by 0 bases and J by 2 bases, with 7 bases between the two germline ends. Germline loops: CDR1 LGHDT, CDR2 YNNKEL (reference sequence). The full variable domain, completed using reference TRBV3-1 and TRBJ1-2, is DTAVSQTPKYLVTQMGNDKSIKCEQNLGHDTMYWYKQDSKKFLKIMFSYNNKELIINETVPNRFSPKSPDKAHLNLHINSLELGDSAVYFCASSQELENYGYTFGSGTRLTVV.

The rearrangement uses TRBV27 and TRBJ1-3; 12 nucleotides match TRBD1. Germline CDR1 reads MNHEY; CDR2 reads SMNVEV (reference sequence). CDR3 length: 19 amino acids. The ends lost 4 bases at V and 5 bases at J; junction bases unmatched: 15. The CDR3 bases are TGTGCCAGCAGTTCCTCCGGGACAGGGGGCAACAAATTACGAAACACCATATATTTT. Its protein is CASSSSGTGGNKLRNTIYF.